These T cell receptor beta chains were read from a single sample in a study of blood T cells in healthy people across ages. TCRdb reprocessed the 5' RACE reads via MiXCR and lists one record per CDR3 protein. The sample holds 1.2 million to 1.5 million distinct CDR3 sequences, 42% seen once. Sequences were obtained from blood. Every receptor here comes from a woman aged 18-30 years in good health. Both conserved end residues are part of each CDR3. A D gene is named only where the DNA matches it firmly. Only part of the rows carry a size: once, few, many, or a class if the clone is expanded.

d_call j_call clone_size cdr3_length v_call cdr3_aa cdr3_nt
- TRBJ2-5 - 13 TRBV20-1 CSARELTGETQYF TGCAGTGCTAGAGAGCTGACGGGGGAGACCCAGTACTTC
TRBD2 TRBJ2-3 few 15 TRBV3-1 CASSRLAEKSDTQYF TGTGCCAGCAGCCGGCTAGCGGAGAAGTCAGATACGCAGTATTTT
- TRBJ1-2 - 15 TRBV7-9 CASSLGRTMIYGYTF TGTGCCAGCAGCTTAGGAAGGACAATGATATATGGCTACACCTTC
- TRBJ1-1 - 14 TRBV5-1 CASSLRNQPTEAFF TGCGCCAGCAGCTTGCGTAATCAACCCACTGAAGCTTTCTTT
- TRBJ2-3 - 17 TRBV11-2 CASSLGLLARSGDTQYF TGTGCCAGCAGCTTAGGGTTACTAGCCCGGTCCGGGGATACGCAGTATTTT
- TRBJ1-1 many 14 TRBV2 CASNREGRNTEAFF TGTGCCAGCAATCGAGAGGGTAGGAACACTGAAGCTTTCTTT
TRBD2 TRBJ2-7 - 17 TRBV4-1 CASTYTYSGRASYEQYF TGCGCCAGCACCTACACCTATAGCGGGAGGGCCTCCTACGAGCAGTACTTC
- TRBJ2-1 few 15 TRBV2 CASSPGGKSYNEQFF TGTGCCAGCAGCCCCGGTGGAAAATCCTACAATGAGCAGTTCTTC
TRBD1 TRBJ1-2 few 16 TRBV9 CASTSGRDRGVDGYTF TGTGCCAGCACCTCAGGCCGGGACAGGGGGGTTGATGGCTACACCTTC
- TRBJ2-1 - 10 TRBV5-6 CASSQQKQFF TGTGCCAGCAGCCAACAGAAGCAGTTCTTC
TRBD2 TRBJ2-7 few 17 TRBV29-1 CSVGETSGRGRASEQYF TGCAGCGTTGGGGAGACTAGCGGGAGAGGGAGGGCCTCCGAGCAGTACTTC
- TRBJ2-7 many 12 TRBV29-1 CSVGVAGSEQYF TGCAGCGTTGGGGTCGCGGGGTCCGAGCAGTACTTC
- TRBJ2-3 few 11 TRBV24-1 CATSETATQYF TGTGCCACCAGTGAGACAGCTACGCAGTATTTT
TRBD2 TRBJ2-4 - 16 TRBV20-1 CSARGLAGEERDIQYF TGCAGTGCTCGAGGACTAGCGGGAGAGGAGAGGGACATTCAGTACTTC
- TRBJ2-5 - 15 TRBV4-1 CASSQAGAGGNEQYF TGCGCCAGCAGCCAAGCGGGGGCAGGAGGAAATGAGCAGTACTTC
- TRBJ2-2 - 14 TRBV29-1 CSVDTPGVTGELFF TGCAGCGTTGATACTCCTGGTGTGACCGGGGAGCTGTTTTTT
TRBD1 TRBJ1-5 few 15 TRBV10-3 CAISAATGGNQPQHF TGTGCCATCAGCGCCGCAACAGGGGGGAATCAGCCCCAGCATTTT
- TRBJ2-5 - 13 TRBV3-1 CASSQVGGGEQYF TGTGCCAGCAGCCAAGTCGGAGGGGGAGAGCAGTACTTC
- TRBJ2-5 - 16 TRBV7-7 CASSPRLVGGAETQYF TGTGCCAGCAGCCCCCGGCTTGTAGGGGGGGCGGAGACCCAGTACTTC
TRBD1 TRBJ1-6 - 15 TRBV5-1 CASSYLGTGDSPLHF TGCGCCAGCAGCTATTTAGGGACAGGGGATTCACCCCTCCACTTT
TRBD2 TRBJ2-7 few 15 TRBV28 CASIPGASGDYEQYF TGTGCCAGCATCCCCGGGGCTAGCGGGGACTACGAGCAGTACTTC
TRBD2 TRBJ2-3 - 17 TRBV5-1 CASSLTGRAGDTDTQYF TGCGCCAGCAGCTTGACCGGACGAGCGGGGGACACAGATACGCAGTATTTT
- TRBJ2-7 few 13 TRBV20-1 CSASGAAIYEQYF TGCAGTGCTAGCGGGGCGGCTATCTACGAGCAGTACTTC
TRBD2 TRBJ2-3 few 17 TRBV3-1 CASSQEPSSGASDTQYF TGTGCCAGCAGCCAAGAGCCGTCTAGCGGGGCCTCAGATACGCAGTATTTT
TRBD2 TRBJ2-7 - 14 TRBV25-1 CASSEYAGGYEQYF TGTGCCAGCAGTGAATATGCGGGGGGCTACGAGCAGTACTTC
- TRBJ1-5 - 16 TRBV6-5 CASRRDRTDSNQPQHF TGTGCCAGCAGACGCGACAGGACCGATAGCAATCAGCCCCAGCATTTT
- TRBJ2-5 few 11 TRBV10-3 CAISEWETQYF TGTGCCATCAGCGAATGGGAGACCCAGTACTTC
TRBD1 TRBJ2-5 - 15 TRBV5-1 CASSLDAGTDGKQYF TGCGCCAGCAGCCTGGATGCCGGGACAGACGGTAAGCAGTACTTT
- TRBJ2-1 few 15 TRBV10-3 CAISERSGGLNEQFF TGTGCCATCAGTGAGCGCTCCGGGGGGCTCAATGAGCAGTTCTTC
TRBD1 TRBJ1-2 - 15 TRBV6-5 CASSDGQVAMGGYTF TGTGCCAGCAGTGACGGACAGGTGGCGATGGGTGGCTACACCTTC
- TRBJ2-7 few 14 TRBV7-8 CASSPGVVGDEQYF TGTGCCAGCAGCCCCGGGGTTGTGGGTGACGAGCAGTACTTC
- TRBJ2-7 - 12 TRBV20-1 CSALEGGSEQYF TGCAGTGCCCTCGAGGGGGGGAGCGAGCAGTACTTC
- TRBJ1-5 once 17 TRBV7-2 CASSLSVTVASNQPQHF TGTGCCAGCAGCCTATCGGTTACGGTGGCTAGCAATCAGCCCCAGCATTTT
- TRBJ2-4 few 13 TRBV5-1 CASSLARTGEQYF TGCGCCAGCAGCTTGGCAAGGACGGGTGAGCAGTACTTC
- TRBJ2-7 many 13 TRBV7-9 CASSETNSYEQYF TGTGCCAGCAGCGAGACAAATTCCTACGAGCAGTACTTC
TRBD1 TRBJ1-3 few 12 TRBV4-1 CASSHPQGTIYF TGCGCCAGCAGCCATCCACAGGGGACCATATATTTT
TRBD2 TRBJ2-5 - 16 TRBV6-1 CASSPRTSPNYEEQYF TGTGCCAGCAGTCCCCGGACTAGCCCCAATTACGAGGAGCAGTACTTC
TRBD2 TRBJ2-7 - 15 TRBV20-1 CSARDEREGFHEQYF TGCAGTGCTAGAGATGAGCGGGAGGGCTTCCACGAGCAGTACTTC
- TRBJ2-7 few 15 TRBV16 CASNPTASSSYEQYF TGTGCCAGCAACCCGACAGCGAGTTCCTCCTACGAGCAGTACTTC
TRBD2 TRBJ2-5 - 16 TRBV4-2 CASSQRVAGGQETQYF TGTGCCAGCAGCCAAAGAGTAGCGGGGGGCCAAGAGACCCAGTACTTC
TRBD1 TRBJ2-7 few 15 TRBV2 CASRAGTGPYYEQYF TGTGCCAGCAGGGCCGGGACAGGTCCTTACTACGAGCAGTACTTC
- TRBJ1-2 few 16 TRBV3-1 CASSQGWQPGIYGYTF TGTGCCAGCAGCCAAGGTTGGCAGCCTGGAATATATGGCTACACCTTC
TRBD1 TRBJ1-4 - 14 TRBV12-3/TRBV12-4 CASSLRTGDEKLFF TGTGCCAGCAGTTTGAGGACAGGGGATGAAAAACTGTTTTTT
- TRBJ2-4 few 14 TRBV7-8 CASSLIGRADIQYF TGTGCCAGCAGCTTAATCGGAAGGGCCGACATTCAGTACTTC
TRBD2 TRBJ2-5 few 17 TRBV5-1 CASSFRLAGGNQETQYF TGCGCCAGCAGCTTCCGACTAGCTGGGGGTAACCAAGAGACCCAGTACTTC
- TRBJ2-7 - 17 TRBV15 CATSRGSGSRSYNEQYF TGTGCCACCAGCAGAGGGTCAGGCAGCCGCTCCTACAATGAGCAGTACTTC
- TRBJ2-3 few 15 TRBV11-2 CASSPRRLLGASQYF TGTGCCAGCAGCCCGCGCCGACTACTTGGGGCATCGCAGTATTTT
- TRBJ2-4 - 13 TRBV4-2 CASSQGPGPEQYF TGTGCCAGCAGCCAAGGTCCGGGACCAGAGCAGTACTTC
- TRBJ2-6 - 15 TRBV12-3/TRBV12-4 CASNQWGSGANVLTF TGTGCCAGCAACCAGTGGGGGTCCGGGGCCAACGTCCTGACTTTC
- TRBJ2-3 - 14 TRBV3-1 CASSPVLAVDTQYF TGTGCCAGCAGCCCGGTACTTGCCGTGGATACGCAGTATTTT